The present TCR beta chain was sequenced within a study of cytotoxic CD8 clonotypes in ibrutinib-treated CLL. Depths of 1 in 200,000 to 1 in 1 million T cells were the sequencing target. This table comes from immunoSEQ multiplex PCR, and its TCRdb copy is limited to in-frame clones, with some not included. The sample yields roughly 49,000 clones, 75% to 90% seen once. This CDR3 has 14 amino acids. The V gene's germline CDR1 is LNHDA and CDR2 SQIVND (reference sequence). Trimming removed 5 bases at V and 4 bases at J, with 13 bases between. This TCR was sampled from a human donor with chronic lymphocytic leukemia. The rearrangement uses TRBV19 and TRBJ2-3; weak D call: TRBD1 (6 bases). This sample comprised PBMCs, obtained after 24 months of ibrutinib treatment. CDR3: CASSAFNRADTQYF. The CDR3 coding sequence is TGTGCCAGTAGTGCGTTCAACAGGGCAGATACGCAGTATTTT.